This T cell receptor beta chain stems from a study of memory CD4+ T cells and cytomegalovirus serostatus. Study summary: Of the healthy Belgian adults, several were CMV seropositive and approximately 25 seronegative. General study findings and limits: A US-trained random forest predicted CMV serostatus with median AUC approximately 0.9. The CMV-associated TCR signature appears largely within the CD4+ memory repertoire.

Germline-derived CDR1 and CDR2 are KGHSH and LQKENI. V lost 5 bases and J 8 bases, leaving 16 bases between the germline ends. There are 15 residues in the CDR3. A word on this clone: Its antigen is as yet unknown.

The repertoire was sequenced with immunoSEQ multiplex PCR; TCRdb's copy has only in-frame clones and lacks some. The profile shows over 45,000 clones, about 80% of them singletons. Single viable CD3+CD4+CD8-CD45RO+ cells were sorted as the memory CD4+ T cells. Total CD4+ T cells were enriched by CD4 positive selection. This sequence originates from an adult in good health and CMV-seronegative. The chain joins TRBV18 to TRBJ1-6; D unclear. The sequencing input was memory CD4+ T cells from blood. The CDR3 coding sequence is TGTGCCAGCTCATCCACCGGGCTGGGAGATTCACCCCTCCACTTT. Translation: CASSSTGLGDSPLHF.